Below, 15 T cell receptor beta chains from the same sample are listed, as sequenced in a study of vaccination effects on CD4 cells after COVID-19. Using immunoSEQ multiplex PCR, the repertoire was profiled, and TCRdb retains in-frame clones only, with some absent. The repertoire consists of more than 15,000 clones, with about 74% occurring once and the leading ten covering 20% to 25%. Viral peptide pool expansion of antigen-specific CD4+ T cells preceded sequencing in the ViraFEST assay. The culture ran for about eleven days before CD4+ T cells were isolated. According to PCR results, the person was infected with SARS-CoV-2 between March and December 2020. Two-dose vaccination with either BNT162b2 or mRNA-1273 was given to the participants. The antigens these receptors bind are not known. The material sequenced was CD4+ T cells from PBMCs cultured with SARS-CoV-2 spike peptides, taken after COVID-19 vaccination. All receptors come from a human donor who had a prior SARS-CoV-2 infection.

The chain employs TRBV3-1 (or the pseudogene TRBV3-2) and TRBJ2-7, with D hard to call. V was trimmed by 4 bases and J by 3 bases, leaving 10 bases between them. Germline values: CDR1 LGHDT, CDR2 YNNKEL (reference sequence). The CDR3 consists of 13 residues. The CDR3 DNA sequence: TGTGCCAGCAGCCGACCGGGCAGCTACGAGCAGTACTTC. Translation gives CASSRPGSYEQYF.

V is TRBV7-3 and J is TRBJ2-2; tentative D call: TRBD1 (6 bases). Per germline, CDR1 SGHTA and CDR2 FQGTGA. This CDR3 is 16 amino acids long. V lost 0 bases, J lost 5 bases, and 13 bases lay in between. The CDR3 coding sequence is TGTGCCAGCAGCTTAACAAGAAACACAGGGACCGGGGAGCTGTTTTTT. This encodes CASSLTRNTGTGELFF.

V gene TRBV25-1 combines with J gene TRBJ2-1; unclear D gene. With 1 base removed from V and 4 bases from J, the gap between germline ends came to 8 bases. Germline V gene sequence: CDR1 MGHDK, CDR2 SYGVNS. This CDR3 comprises 14 residues. The CDR3 nucleotides are TGTGCCAGCAGTGAATCCCCTGCTTACAATGAGCAGTTCTTC. It specifies CASSESPAYNEQFF.

The chain joins TRBV9 to TRBJ1-3; 8 bases are shared with TRBD1. This CDR3 is 14 amino acids long. V dropped 3 bases and J dropped 8; count of bases not matched to a gene: 7. Per the germline V gene, CDR1 is SGDLS and CDR2 is YYNGEE. CDR3 loop: CASSAGQGLDTIYF. The CDR3 DNA reads TGTGCCAGCAGCGCCGGACAGGGTCTGGACACCATATATTTT.

The CDR3: CASSEAYEQYF. In nucleotides, the CDR3 is TGTGCCAGCAGTGAGGCCTACGAGCAGTACTTC. The chain links TRBV6-1 to TRBJ2-7; D is ambiguous. V was pared by 3 bases and J by 2 bases, with 2 bases between. Germline V gene data show CDR1 as MNHNS and CDR2 as SASEGT. The CDR3 covers 11 residues.

In its sample, this clone was seen a few times. The rearrangement uses TRBV5-1 and TRBJ2-7, with D tentatively TRBD1 (5 bases). CDR3 size: 16 residues. V lost 0 bases to trimming and J lost 0 bases, with 13 bases between them. The germline gives CDR1 SGHRS, CDR2 YFSETQ. The DNA for the CDR3 is TGCGCCAGCAGCTTGGATGCAGGGTCGAGCTCCTACGAGCAGTACTTC. Protein: CASSLDAGSSSYEQYF.

This sequence joins TRBV5-1 and TRBJ1-1; D uncertain. Looked up from germline, CDR1 is SGHRS and CDR2 is YFSETQ. The CDR3 covers 14 residues. V was shortened by 0 bases and J by 2 bases, with 8 bases between the two germline ends. CDR3 coding DNA: TGCGCCAGCAGCTTGGCCGTCAGTAACACTGAAGCTTTCTTT. The encoded protein is CASSLAVSNTEAFF.

The V gene is TRBV19, the J gene TRBJ2-1; 13 positions match TRBD2. V shed 5 bases and J 4 bases; nucleotides not matched to a gene: 5. The CDR3 sequence is 16 residues long. CDR1 and CDR2 (germline): LNHDA, SQIVND (reference sequence). The CDR3 coding sequence is TGTGCCAGTAGTGAAAAGGGACTAGCGGGGTACAATGAGCAGTTCTTC. As protein: CASSEKGLAGYNEQFF.

The J gene is TRBJ2-1, the V gene TRBV7-2, with D unclear. This CDR3 is 15 amino acids long. Deletions cut 6 bases from V and 9 bases from J, with 21 bases between. Germline values: CDR1 SGHTA, CDR2 FQGNSA. The CDR3 nucleotides read TGTGCCAGCAGTCCCGACTGGCAGGCCCCCGGTGAGCAGTTCTTC. It specifies CASSPDWQAPGEQFF.

The V and J genes are TRBV7-3 and TRBJ2-7, with TRBD2 matching over 7 bases. Trimming took 0 bases from V and 4 from J; bases not matched to a gene: 6. This CDR3 comprises 15 residues. Germline-derived CDR1 and CDR2 are SGHTA and FQGTGA. The CDR3 nucleotides are TGTGCCAGCAGCTTAACGGGGGGGACGGGTTACGAGCAGTACTTC. Its translation: CASSLTGGTGYEQYF.

J is TRBJ2-3 and V is TRBV24-1; 7 bases match TRBD1. From germline, CDR1 is KGHDR and CDR2 SFDVKD. The V and J ends lost 4 bases and 0 bases, in that order; junction bases with no gene match: 6. This CDR3 region has 16 residues. Here the CDR3 reads CATSERGQGSTDTQYF. CDR3 sequence (DNA): TGTGCCACCAGTGAAAGGGGGCAGGGGAGCACAGATACGCAGTATTTT.

The chain combines TRBV7-8 with TRBJ1-1; D is perhaps TRBD1 (5 bases). The CDR3 covers 15 residues. From germline, CDR1 is SGHVS and CDR2 FQNEAQ. Trimming pared 5 bases from V and 3 bases from J, leaving 16 bases between. In nucleotides, the CDR3 is TGTGCCAGCAGCGGAGAGGCTTCGGGGGACACTGAAGCTTTCTTT. Its protein product is CASSGEASGDTEAFF.

This chain joins TRBV3-1 (or the pseudogene TRBV3-2) and TRBJ2-5, with TRBD1 as a possible D gene (5 bases). Germline CDR1 and CDR2: LGHDT and YNNKEL (reference sequence). The germline V and J ends were trimmed by 0 bases and 13 bases, with 18 bases remaining between them. The CDR3 loop spans 14 amino acids. CDR3 bases: TGTGCCAGCAGCCAAGATCCGGCGCAGGGTCGGCGGTACTTC. This codes for CASSQDPAQGRRYF.

The V and J genes are TRBV7-2 and TRBJ1-2; D call uncertain. The V gene lost 0 bases and the J gene lost 6 bases, with 11 bases spanning the gap. The germline gives CDR1 SGHTA, CDR2 FQGNSA. This CDR3 has 14 residues. CDR3 protein: CASSLASREDGYTF. In DNA form, the CDR3 reads TGTGCCAGCAGCTTAGCGAGCCGGGAGGATGGCTACACCTTC.

This chain joins TRBV9 and TRBJ2-1; weak D call: TRBD1 (6 bases). The V and J ends lost 3 bases and 6 bases respectively, with 13 bases between them. Per the germline V gene, CDR1 is SGDLS and CDR2 is YYNGEE. The CDR3 runs to 14 residues. CDR3 nucleotide sequence: TGTGCCAGCAGCGGTGGGGGCTCCCTCAATGAGCAGTTCTTC. Encoded protein: CASSGGGSLNEQFF.